This T cell receptor beta chain is drawn from a study of response to subunit inactivated influenza vaccine. CDR3 length: 14 residues. The germline gives CDR1 MDHEN, CDR2 SYDVKM. Overall study results and limits: Every seasonal influenza vaccination brings in few new T cells, the authors suggested.

Concerning this clonotype itself: Its antigen remains unidentified. The junction does not match germline at one end; this may be a read error.

TCRdb itself ran the RT-PCR reads through MiXCR, one entry per CDR3 protein. Of approximately 290,000 distinct CDR3 sequences listed, about 20% are singletons. This chain connects TRBV28 to TRBJ2-3; maybe TRBD2 (5 bases). The specimen was PBMCs from blood, collected less than 22 months after vaccination. The clonotype comes from a man between 50 and 69 years old who received an inactivated influenza vaccine. CDR3 region: CASLTLAETDSQYF. The DNA of the CDR3 is TGTGCCAGTCTGACGCTAGCAGAAACAGATTCGCAGTATTTT.